The rows below give T cell receptor beta chains drawn from one sample of a study of glioma-infiltrating T cells. TCRdb re-derived calls from the multiplex PCR reads in MiXCR, one entry per CDR3 protein. Of 4,500 to 7,500 distinct CDR3 sequences listed, over 25% are singletons. Sequencing was done on a sample of glioma tissue, nonneoplastic brain tissue, or PBMCs (not recorded which). These receptors were taken from a human donor with low-grade glioma or glioblastoma, undergoing nonglioma brain surgery, or in good health (not recorded which). Each CDR3 is given with its conserved first and last residue. D genes are given only for firm matches. Only part of the rows carry a size: once, few, many, or a class if the clone is expanded.

d_gene	v_gene	abundance	j_gene	CDR3aa	CDR3nt
NA	TRBV29-1	many	TRBJ1-5	CSVEEVPNQPQHF	TGCAGCGTTGAAGAAGTCCCGAATCAGCCCCAGCATTTT
TRBD2	TRBV6-2/TRBV6-3	NA	TRBJ2-1	CSSSSPAGGNEQFF	TGTTCCAGCAGTTCCCCGGCGGGAGGCAATGAGCAGTTCTTC
NA	TRBV9	many	TRBJ1-3	CASSVGYGNTIYF	TGTGCCAGCAGCGTAGGGTATGGAAACACCATATATTTT
NA	TRBV20-1	medium-sized	TRBJ2-7	CSARTHSYEQYF	TGCAGTGCCCGGACACACTCCTACGAGCAGTACTTC
NA	TRBV7-2	few	TRBJ2-1	CACSRIVEVNEQFF	TGTGCCTGCAGCCGAATAGTGGAAGTGAATGAGCAGTTCTTC
NA	TRBV9	many	TRBJ1-5	CASSEGSWDQPQHF	TGTGCCAGCAGCGAAGGGTCTTGGGACCAGCCCCAGCATTTT
NA	TRBV7-9	NA	TRBJ2-3	CASSRRTSSVDTQYF	TGTGCCAGCAGCCGAAGAACTAGTTCCGTAGATACGCAGTATTTT
NA	TRBV3-1	NA	TRBJ1-2	CASRRRLQESGHTF	TGTGCCAGCCGCCGCCGCTTACAGGAATCTGGCCACACCTTC
NA	TRBV6-2/TRBV6-3	NA	TRBJ2-3	CASRMQYSPDTQYF	TGTGCCAGCCGTATGCAATACAGCCCCGATACGCAGTATTTT
NA	TRBV20-1	medium-sized	TRBJ2-3	CSARGGPRSTDTQYF	TGCAGTGCTAGAGGGGGTCCGCGGAGCACAGATACGCAGTATTTT
TRBD1	TRBV5-1	many	TRBJ2-3	CASSLETGADTQYF	TGCGCCAGCAGCTTGGAAACAGGGGCAGATACGCAGTATTTT
NA	TRBV19	many	TRBJ1-2	CASKTAVNPNYGYTF	TGTGCCAGTAAAACGGCCGTAAATCCTAACTATGGCTACACCTTC
NA	TRBV29-1	many	TRBJ2-3	CSAGSVTDTQYF	TGCAGCGCGGGGTCAGTGACAGATACGCAGTATTTT
NA	TRBV12-3/TRBV12-4	NA	TRBJ1-3	CASSFTRSGSGSTIYF	TGTGCCAGCAGCTTCACCCGGTCGGGCTCTGGAAGCACCATATATTTT
NA	TRBV9	many	TRBJ1-2	CASSGSSQFYGYTF	TGTGCCAGCAGCGGTAGTAGCCAGTTTTATGGCTACACCTTC
TRBD2	TRBV24-1	many	TRBJ2-4	CATSDLNSGRVGGKNIQYF	TGTGCCACCAGTGATTTGAATAGCGGGAGAGTAGGGGGAAAAAACATTCAGTACTTC
TRBD1	TRBV28	large	TRBJ1-5	CASSDREGAGNQPQHF	TGTGCCAGCAGTGATAGAGAGGGGGCCGGCAATCAGCCCCAGCATTTT
NA	TRBV24-1	NA	TRBJ2-1	CATSDLNSPNEQFF	TGTGCCACCAGTGACTTAAACTCACCCAATGAGCAGTTCTTC
NA	TRBV6-1	NA	TRBJ2-1	CASVGPLYNEQFF	TGTGCCAGCGTTGGGCCATTATACAATGAGCAGTTCTTC
TRBD2	TRBV2	NA	TRBJ2-1	CASSGGRLNNEQFF	TGTGCAAGCAGCGGCGGGAGGTTAAACAATGAGCAGTTCTTC
NA	TRBV6-1	NA	TRBJ2-3	CASGRRDTQYF	TGTGCCAGCGGGAGGAGAGATACGCAGTATTTT
TRBD2	TRBV12-3/TRBV12-4	many	TRBJ2-1	CASSPRTSMNYNEQFF	TGTGCCAGCAGTCCCCGGACTAGCATGAACTACAATGAGCAGTTCTTC
NA	TRBV5-5	many	TRBJ2-3	CASSEQVGTKMGTDTQYF	TGTGCCAGCAGCGAGCAAGTCGGGACCAAGATGGGCACAGATACGCAGTATTTT
TRBD2	TRBV10-3	many	TRBJ2-3	CAISKLTSGRSTDTQYF	TGTGCCATCAGCAAATTGACTAGCGGGAGGTCCACAGATACGCAGTATTTT
TRBD2	TRBV30	few	TRBJ2-3	CAWTSGRPLQYF	TGTGCCTGGACTAGCGGGAGGCCCTTGCAGTATTTT
NA	TRBV20-1	medium-sized	TRBJ2-7	CSARDGAGAEFEQYF	TGCAGTGCTAGAGATGGGGCAGGGGCGGAATTCGAGCAGTACTTC
TRBD1	TRBV12-3/TRBV12-4	many	TRBJ2-5	CASRRQGPPHQETQYF	TGTGCCAGCAGGAGACAGGGGCCGCCCCACCAAGAGACCCAGTACTTC
NA	TRBV14	many	TRBJ1-3	CASSVAGGNTIYF	TGTGCCAGCAGCGTGGCAGGAGGAAACACCATATATTTT
TRBD1	TRBV12-3/TRBV12-4	many	TRBJ1-5	CASSSRLRGMSGNQPQHF	TGTGCCAGCAGTTCCAGACTCAGGGGGATGAGTGGCAATCAGCCCCAGCATTTT
NA	TRBV15	medium-sized	TRBJ2-5	CATSSEGSPGGTQYF	TGTGCCACCAGCAGTGAGGGTTCTCCCGGGGGGACCCAGTACTTC
NA	TRBV20-1	NA	TRBJ2-1	CSAGRAEVNEQFF	TGCAGTGCTGGAAGAGCGGAAGTGAATGAGCAGTTCTTC
NA	TRBV25-1	NA	TRBJ1-3	CASSEAGSSGNTIYF	TGTGCCAGCAGTGAGGCGGGCAGCTCTGGAAACACCATATATTTT
NA	TRBV10-3	many	TRBJ2-3	CAISESATTDTQYF	TGTGCCATCAGTGAGTCTGCAACCACAGATACGCAGTATTTT
TRBD2	TRBV3-1	few	TRBJ2-5	CASSQAGEYGTQYF	TGTGCCAGCAGCCAGGCGGGAGAGTATGGGACCCAGTACTTC
NA	TRBV7-2	many	TRBJ2-5	CASSRDRREETQYF	TGTGCCAGCAGCCGCGACAGGCGAGAAGAGACCCAGTACTTC
NA	TRBV5-1	many	TRBJ1-1	CASSPDARMNTEAFF	TGCGCCAGCAGCCCGGACGCCAGAATGAACACTGAAGCTTTCTTT
NA	TRBV4-3	NA	TRBJ2-7	CASSQDVTKVSYEQYF	TGCGCCAGCAGCCAAGATGTTACAAAGGTCTCCTACGAGCAGTACTTC
NA	TRBV25-1	NA	TRBJ2-4	CASSGLVGHLQSF	TGTGCCAGCAGTGGCCTCGTGGGTCACCTTCAGTCCTTC
NA	TRBV7-2	medium-sized	TRBJ1-1	CASSRTENTEAFF	TGTGCCAGCAGCCGGACAGAGAACACTGAAGCTTTCTTT